This T cell receptor (beta chain) was sequenced during a study of regulatory T cells in long-lasting Graves disease (dated by TCRdb to the early 2020s). Regarding the study in general: Antithyroid drugs had been taken for less than 3 months by newly diagnosed Graves' disease patients. Persistent Graves' disease patients were compared with newly diagnosed Graves' disease patients by peripheral blood TCR sequencing and RNA sequencing. The study was registered as a clinical trial and conducted in China. TCR sequencing covered around 13 persistent and some 20 newly diagnosed Graves' disease patients, about 35 samples in total. Broad study findings and their caveats: Preferential use of TRBV28, TRBJ1-2 and TRBJ2-5 was observed in persistent disease, whereas TRBV20-1 and TRBJ2-1 were favored in newly diagnosed disease. Persistent Graves' disease patients showed lower TCR Shannon entropy and fewer highly expanded clones than newly diagnosed patients, suggesting clonal expansion. The small sample size was acknowledged by the authors as a limitation that may reduce accuracy. Because the primary lesion, thyroid tissue, could not be accessed, the study looked at peripheral blood alone. Sequencing and analysis were restricted to the TCR beta chain. More public clonotypes were shared among persistent patients (about 2,800) than among newly diagnosed patients (roughly 1,000).

CDR1 and CDR2 are drawn from the germline V gene: SGHRS, YFSETQ. Its CDR3 holds 16 amino acids, cysteine through phenylalanine. Only CDR3 DNA remains: 48 bases, in frame from the first base. V has 0 bases trimmed and J has 8 bases trimmed; junction bases matching no gene number 4. What this sample's time point label stands for: newly diagnosed GD, antithyroid drugs for less than 3 months. For both TCR sequencing and RNA sequencing, RNA was extracted from PBMCs using TRIzol. The diagnosis of Graves' disease followed American Thyroid Association guidelines. Patients for the study were recruited at an endocrinology department in Xi'an, China. Each patient gave 7.5 to 10 milliliters of peripheral blood, collected in an EDTA anticoagulant tube. PBMCs were isolated by Ficoll Paque Plus density gradient separation without further T cell sorting. An Agilent 2100 Bioanalyzer and agarose gel were used to assess RNA quality, and a NanoDrop 2000 was used to measure RNA concentration.

As regards this clonotype: It has no known antigen specificity. No quality values exist for individual bases; no much larger clone is one base distant.

The library relied on multiplex PCR. Sequencing instrument: Illumina HiSeq 4000. CDR3 regions were amplified by Arm-PCR with iRepertoire HTBI primers to construct TCR beta libraries. Before sequencing, the PCR products went through gel purification. The paper's processing steps were these. A total of 62 TRBV and approximately 13 TRBJ segments were identified across samples and were used for gene usage analysis of CDR3 amino acid clonotypes. COPE and FqMerger were used to merge the filtered high-quality paired reads into contigs. BLAST was used to align contigs to IMGT TRBV, TRBD and TRBJ reference genes, with CDR3 defined following IMGT. Any clonotype with a frequency above 0.1% was classified as a highly expanded clone. Shannon entropy served as the measure of repertoire diversity, while the Gini coefficient captured V-J evenness. Public clonotypes were defined as clonotypes shared by more than one individual. The public reads were quality trimmed at Q25 with fastp and then assembled into clones with MiXCR by TCRdb, keeping productive beta chains. Rows are combined by CDR3 protein, so each entry shows the most common genes and DNA. For this entry, the V and J calls and clone size follow TCRdb and not the study's own pipeline. This sample gives 350,000 to 450,000 distinct CDR3 sequences in total; 14% to 15% of them show up just once. 16% of the sample lies in the top ten.

A further study also used this sample, focusing on T cells in Graves' hyperthyroidism and ophthalmopathy. Looking at the second paper: Stable Graves' hyperthyroidism was defined as the absence of progression to ophthalmopathy over 18 months of follow-up. Hyperthyroidism patients were aged 18 to 65 years and newly diagnosed, with disease duration of less than 2 months. Any patient with an uncontrolled infection, another autoimmune disease, pregnancy or lactation was excluded. Diagnoses were established on the basis of clinical symptoms, serum thyroxine and TRAb, thyroid ultrasound, and orbital computed tomography. A first-round RT-PCR of the TCR CDR3 used the HTBI primer set with the Qiagen OneStep RT-PCR kit. Most expanded thyroid clonotypes (frequency above 0.001) were also found in blood, which suggests that blood repertoires may mirror thyroid immune responses. A 13 V-J signature model separated ophthalmopathy from stable hyperthyroidism, with about 88% sensitivity and about 81% specificity in cross-validation and 80%/75% in testing. In validation, progression to ophthalmopathy was predicted by the model with 55% to 71% sensitivity and around 76% specificity, a median of roughly six months before onset. TCR V-J signatures able to tell the groups apart were searched for in a discovery cohort of 90 to 100 patients, of whom more than 40 had Graves' ophthalmopathy and about 60 had stable Graves' hyperthyroidism. Prospective prediction of ophthalmopathy was tested in an independent validation cohort of approximately 19 hyperthyroidism patients and some 17 patients who later progressed to ophthalmopathy. For training and testing, the roughly 100 patients in the discovery cohort were randomly divided in a 7:3 ratio. In addition, the study compared T-cell repertoires in thyroid tissue and in blood from 6 or 7 Graves' hyperthyroidism patients. Once sampling was done, hyperthyroidism patients were given methimazole at a starting dose of 30 mg daily, whereas ophthalmopathy patients were given high-dose intravenous methylprednisolone. A second multiplex PCR round built the libraries, followed by size selection and purification. Sequencing of the libraries was done on an Illumina HiSeq2000 using paired-end 100 bp reads. SOAPnuke was used to process the raw data, with reads discarded if the reads contained adapters or uncalled bases, had a mean Phred below 15, or lacked an exact constant-primer or identifier match. COPE v1.2.5 was used to merge the high-quality paired reads, and each unique nucleotide sequence was defined as a clonotype. MiTCR v1.1 was used to align clonotypes to the IMGT TRBV, TRBD and TRBJ reference segments. The analysis included only V-J combinations with a frequency above 0.0001, which together covered around 99% of the repertoires. The TCS score was defined as the ratio of F50 (clonal expansion) to E x V (chaos), calculated using BLOSUM62-based TCRdist between CDR3 peptides within each V-J. Welch's t-statistics and random forest reduced roughly 540 V-J features to 10 to 15, which were used in a naive Bayes classifier (R e1071). No statistical method was used to set the sample size in advance, and investigators knew the group allocation. TCR Vbeta CDR3 sequencing of 135 peripheral blood samples (more than 40 ophthalmopathy, 70 to 85 hyperthyroidism and about 17 progressor patients) is reported in the paper.

The receptor was derived from a woman aged 25 to 39 with Graves disease. Donor details come from another sample of the same person, matched by shared clones. The V and J genes are TRBV5-1 and TRBJ2-1; TRBD2 matches 14 bases in the middle. This material consisted of peripheral blood mononuclear cells (PBMCs), taken at new diagnosis, from a patient treated with antithyroid drugs. The nucleotides are TGCGCCAGCAGCTTGGCAGGGACTAGCGGGAGCGATGAGCAGTTCTTC. Its protein reads: CASSLAGTSGSDEQFF.